The following is a T cell receptor beta chain sequence with its context. This entry belongs to a study of blood T cell repertoires in COVID-19. In the study overall: From the United States, Italy and Spain came samples of acute and convalescent COVID-19.

V gave up 6 bases and J gave up 0 bases, with 13 bases separating them. This CDR3 has 15 amino acids. Germline CDR1 KGHDR, CDR2 SFDVKD. Original data processing: How many nucleated cells were present was estimated from reference gene primer amplification. Assay: immunoSEQ multiplex PCR; the TCRdb copy retains only in-frame clones and omits some. V and J calls and clone size are copied from that table; D and trimming were computed from the DNA. The repertoire holds 200,000 or so clones, approximately 91% seen once, with roughly 2.2% in the top ten. The origin of this receptor is a man in his 70s with active or convalescent COVID-19. What was sequenced was peripheral blood. The V call is TRBV24-1, the J call TRBJ1-1; D ambiguous. CDR3 bases: TGTGCCACCAGTAGTGCCGGAGAGATGAACACTGAAGCTTTCTTT. As protein: CATSSAGEMNTEAFF.